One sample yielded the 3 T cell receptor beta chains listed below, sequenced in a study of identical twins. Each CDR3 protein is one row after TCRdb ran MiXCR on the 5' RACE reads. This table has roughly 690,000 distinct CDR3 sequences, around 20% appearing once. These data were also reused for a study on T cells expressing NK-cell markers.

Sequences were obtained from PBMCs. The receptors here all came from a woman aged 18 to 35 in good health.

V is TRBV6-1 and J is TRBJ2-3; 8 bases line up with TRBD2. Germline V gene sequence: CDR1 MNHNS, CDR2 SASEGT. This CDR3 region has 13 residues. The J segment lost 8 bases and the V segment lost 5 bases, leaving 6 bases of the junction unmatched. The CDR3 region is CASSQYGGVTQYF. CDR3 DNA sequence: TGTGCCAGCAGTCAGTACGGGGGGGTTACGCAGTATTTT.

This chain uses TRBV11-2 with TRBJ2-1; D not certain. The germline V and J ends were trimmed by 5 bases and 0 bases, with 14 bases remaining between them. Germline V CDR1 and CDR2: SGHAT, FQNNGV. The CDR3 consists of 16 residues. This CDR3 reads CASSLRTRGSYNEQFF. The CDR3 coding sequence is TGTGCCAGCAGCCTACGGACGAGAGGCTCCTACAATGAGCAGTTCTTC.

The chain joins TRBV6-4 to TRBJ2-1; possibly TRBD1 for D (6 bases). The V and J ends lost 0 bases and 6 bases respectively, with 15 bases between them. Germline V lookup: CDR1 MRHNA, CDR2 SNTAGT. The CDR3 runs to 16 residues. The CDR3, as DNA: TGTGCCAGCAGTGACTCAGGGGGAGTTACCGGCAATGAGCAGTTCTTC. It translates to CASSDSGGVTGNEQFF.